These 3 T cell receptor beta chains were all obtained from the same sample, sequenced in a study of neurological immune-mediated disorders. Time point described: longitudinal time-point 3. TCRdb ran MiXCR on the 5' RACE reads and lists one entry per CDR3 protein. The data contain around 100,000 distinct CDR3 sequences, 9.5% to 14% of them singletons. The source material was PBMCs. The receptors here all came from a female donor with HTLV-1-associated myelopathy (HAM/TSP).

In this sample, this clonotype turned up once. A read error may explain this, as a much larger clone is one base away. The chain joins TRBV20-1 to TRBJ1-1; TRBD1 agrees at 10 bases. Germline CDR1 and CDR2: DFQATT and SNEGSKA (reference sequence). The length of the CDR3 is 12 residues. The CDR3 spells CTAQRQGAEAFF. The DNA for the CDR3 is TGCACTGCTCAGCGACAGGGGGCGGAGGCTTTCTTT.

This clonotype was detected ten times or more. The rearrangement joins TRBV5-1 to TRBJ1-5; D remains unclear. CDR3 length equals 15 residues. In germline, CDR1 is SGHRS, CDR2 YFSETQ. V lost 4 bases, J lost 0 bases, and 11 bases lay in between. DNA for the CDR3: TGCGCCAGCAGCATCGGGGAGCATAGCAATCAGCCCCAGCATTTT. It encodes CASSIGEHSNQPQHF.

This clonotype has at least ten counts. The chain couples TRBV5-1 to TRBJ2-1; 15 bases line up with TRBD2. With 1 base clipped from V and 5 bases from J, the junction kept 13 bases outside the gene matches. The CDR3 loop spans 20 amino acids. Per the germline V gene, CDR1 is SGHRS and CDR2 is YFSETQ. The CDR3 nucleotides read TGCGCCAGCAGCTTGATTAGCGGGACTAGCGGGGGGCTACACAACAATGAGCAGTTCTTC. Translated, it gives CASSLISGTSGGLHNNEQFF.